The present TCR beta chain was sequenced within a study of tumor-infiltrating lymphocytes in localized non-small cell lung cancer. The study's findings and limits: Tumors had more T cell infiltration than uninvolved lung, per TCRbeta sequencing and CD3 counts.

Assay: immunoSEQ multiplex PCR; the TCRdb copy retains only in-frame clones and omits some. This sample has about 9,200 clones, with 81% found just once. A remark on this clone: Its specificity is not known.

The CDR3 extends over 12 amino acids. Germline values: CDR1 GTSNPN, CDR2 SVGIG (reference sequence). Trimming pared 2 bases from V and 2 bases from J, leaving 6 bases between. The sample consisted of uninvolved lung tissue not adjacent to the tumor. The origin of this receptor is a human donor with non-small cell lung cancer. The chain carries TRBV30 and TRBJ1-2; D not resolved. CDR3 sequence: CAWSRGNYGYTF. DNA of the CDR3: TGTGCCTGGAGTCGAGGGAACTATGGCTACACCTTC.